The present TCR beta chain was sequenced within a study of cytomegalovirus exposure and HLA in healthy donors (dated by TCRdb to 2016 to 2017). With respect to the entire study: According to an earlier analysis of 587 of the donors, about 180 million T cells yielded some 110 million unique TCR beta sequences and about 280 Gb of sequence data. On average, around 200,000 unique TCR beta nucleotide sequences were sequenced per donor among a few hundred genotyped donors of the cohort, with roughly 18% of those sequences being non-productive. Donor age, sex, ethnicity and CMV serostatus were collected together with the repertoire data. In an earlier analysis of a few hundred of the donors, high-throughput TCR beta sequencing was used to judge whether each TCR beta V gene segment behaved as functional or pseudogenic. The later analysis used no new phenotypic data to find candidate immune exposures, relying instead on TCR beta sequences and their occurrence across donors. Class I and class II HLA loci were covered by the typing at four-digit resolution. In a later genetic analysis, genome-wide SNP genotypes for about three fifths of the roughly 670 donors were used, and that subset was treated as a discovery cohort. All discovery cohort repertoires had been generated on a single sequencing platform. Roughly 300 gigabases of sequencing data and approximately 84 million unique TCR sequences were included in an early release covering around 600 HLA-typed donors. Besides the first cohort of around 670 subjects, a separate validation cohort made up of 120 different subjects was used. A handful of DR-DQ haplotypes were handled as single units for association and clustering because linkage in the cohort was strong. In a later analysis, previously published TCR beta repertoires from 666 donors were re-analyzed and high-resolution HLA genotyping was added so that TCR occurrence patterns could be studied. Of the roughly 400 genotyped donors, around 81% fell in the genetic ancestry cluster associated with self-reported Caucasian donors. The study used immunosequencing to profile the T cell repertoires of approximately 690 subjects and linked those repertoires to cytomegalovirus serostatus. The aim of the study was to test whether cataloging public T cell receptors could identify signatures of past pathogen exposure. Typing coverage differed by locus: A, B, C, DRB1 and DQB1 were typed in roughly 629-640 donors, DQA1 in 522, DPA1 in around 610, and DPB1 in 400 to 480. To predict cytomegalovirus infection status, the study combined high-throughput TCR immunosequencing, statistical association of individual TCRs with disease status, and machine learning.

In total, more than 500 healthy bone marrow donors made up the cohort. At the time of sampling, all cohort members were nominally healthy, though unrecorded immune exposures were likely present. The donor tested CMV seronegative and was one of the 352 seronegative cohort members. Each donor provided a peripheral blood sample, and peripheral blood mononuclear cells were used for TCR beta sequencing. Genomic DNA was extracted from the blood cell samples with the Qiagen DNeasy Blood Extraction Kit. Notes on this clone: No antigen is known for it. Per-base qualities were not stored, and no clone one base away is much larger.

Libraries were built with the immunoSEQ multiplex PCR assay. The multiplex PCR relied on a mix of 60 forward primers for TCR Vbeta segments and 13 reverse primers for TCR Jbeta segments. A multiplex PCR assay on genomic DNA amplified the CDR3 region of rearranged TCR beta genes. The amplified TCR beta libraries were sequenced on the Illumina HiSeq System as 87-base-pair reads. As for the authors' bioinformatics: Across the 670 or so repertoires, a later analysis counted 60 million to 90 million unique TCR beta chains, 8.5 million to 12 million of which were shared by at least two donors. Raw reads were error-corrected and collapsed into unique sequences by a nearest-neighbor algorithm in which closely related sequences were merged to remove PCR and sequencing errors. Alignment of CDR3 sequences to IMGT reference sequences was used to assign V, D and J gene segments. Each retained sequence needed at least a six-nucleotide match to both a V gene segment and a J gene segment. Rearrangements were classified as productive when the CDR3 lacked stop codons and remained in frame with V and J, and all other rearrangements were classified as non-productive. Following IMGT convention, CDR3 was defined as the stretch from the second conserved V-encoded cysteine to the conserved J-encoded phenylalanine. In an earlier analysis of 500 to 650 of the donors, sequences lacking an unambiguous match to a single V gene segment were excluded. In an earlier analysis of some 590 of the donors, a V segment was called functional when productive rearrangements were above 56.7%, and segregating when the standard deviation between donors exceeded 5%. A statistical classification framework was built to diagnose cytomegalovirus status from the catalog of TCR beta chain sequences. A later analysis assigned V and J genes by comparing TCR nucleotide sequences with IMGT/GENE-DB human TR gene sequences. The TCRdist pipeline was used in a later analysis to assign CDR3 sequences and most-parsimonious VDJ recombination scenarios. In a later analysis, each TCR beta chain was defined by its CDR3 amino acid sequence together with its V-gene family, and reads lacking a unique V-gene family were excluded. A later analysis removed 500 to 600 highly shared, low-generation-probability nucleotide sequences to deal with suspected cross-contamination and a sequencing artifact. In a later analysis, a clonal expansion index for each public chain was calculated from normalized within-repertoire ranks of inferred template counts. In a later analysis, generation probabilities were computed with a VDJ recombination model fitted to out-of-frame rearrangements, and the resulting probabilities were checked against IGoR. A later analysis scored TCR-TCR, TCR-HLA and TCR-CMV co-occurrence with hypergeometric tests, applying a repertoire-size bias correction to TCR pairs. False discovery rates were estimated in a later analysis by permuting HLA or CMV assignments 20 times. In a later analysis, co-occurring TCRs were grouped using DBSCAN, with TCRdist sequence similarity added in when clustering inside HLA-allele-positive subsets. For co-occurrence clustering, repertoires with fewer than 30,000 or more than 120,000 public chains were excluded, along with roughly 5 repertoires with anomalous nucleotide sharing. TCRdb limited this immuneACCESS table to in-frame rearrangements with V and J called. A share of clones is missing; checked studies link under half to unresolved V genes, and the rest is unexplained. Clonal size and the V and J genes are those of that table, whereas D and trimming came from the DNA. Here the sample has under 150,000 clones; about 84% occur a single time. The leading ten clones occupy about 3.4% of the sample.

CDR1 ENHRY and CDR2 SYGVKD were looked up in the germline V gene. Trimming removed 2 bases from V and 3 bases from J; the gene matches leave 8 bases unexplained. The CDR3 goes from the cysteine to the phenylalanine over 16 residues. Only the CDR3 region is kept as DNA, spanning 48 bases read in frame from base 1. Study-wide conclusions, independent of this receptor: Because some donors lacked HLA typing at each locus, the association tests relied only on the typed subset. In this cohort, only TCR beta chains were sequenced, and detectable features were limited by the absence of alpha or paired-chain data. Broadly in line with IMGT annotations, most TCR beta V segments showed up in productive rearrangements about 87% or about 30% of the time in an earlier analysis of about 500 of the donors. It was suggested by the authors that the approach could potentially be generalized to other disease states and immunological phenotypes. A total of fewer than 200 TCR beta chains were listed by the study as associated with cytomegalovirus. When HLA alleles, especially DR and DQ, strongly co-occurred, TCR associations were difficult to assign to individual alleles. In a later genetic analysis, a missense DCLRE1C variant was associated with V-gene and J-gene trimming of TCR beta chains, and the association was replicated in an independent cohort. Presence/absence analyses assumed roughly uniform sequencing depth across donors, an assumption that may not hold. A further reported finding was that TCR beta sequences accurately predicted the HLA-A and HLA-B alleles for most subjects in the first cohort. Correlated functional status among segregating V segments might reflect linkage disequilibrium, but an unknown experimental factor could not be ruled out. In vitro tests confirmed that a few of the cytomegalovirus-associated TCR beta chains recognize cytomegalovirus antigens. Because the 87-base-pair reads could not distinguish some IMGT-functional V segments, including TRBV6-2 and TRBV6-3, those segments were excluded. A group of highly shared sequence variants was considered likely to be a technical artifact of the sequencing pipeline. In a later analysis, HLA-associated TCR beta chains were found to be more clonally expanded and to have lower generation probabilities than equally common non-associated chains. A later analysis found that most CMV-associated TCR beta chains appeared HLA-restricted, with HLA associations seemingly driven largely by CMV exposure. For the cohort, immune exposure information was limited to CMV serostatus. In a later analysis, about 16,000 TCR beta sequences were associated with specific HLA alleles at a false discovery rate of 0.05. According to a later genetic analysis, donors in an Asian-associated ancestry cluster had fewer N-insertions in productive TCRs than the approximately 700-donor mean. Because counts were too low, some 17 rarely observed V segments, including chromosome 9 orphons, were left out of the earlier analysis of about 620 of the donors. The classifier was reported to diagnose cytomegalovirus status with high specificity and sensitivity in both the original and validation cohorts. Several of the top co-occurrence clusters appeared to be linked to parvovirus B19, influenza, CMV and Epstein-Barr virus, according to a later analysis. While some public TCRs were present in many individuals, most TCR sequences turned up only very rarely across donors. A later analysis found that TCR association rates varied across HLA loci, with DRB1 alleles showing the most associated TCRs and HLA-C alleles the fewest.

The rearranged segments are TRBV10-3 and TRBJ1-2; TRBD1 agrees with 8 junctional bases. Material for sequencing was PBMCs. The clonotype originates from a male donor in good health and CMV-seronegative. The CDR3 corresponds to CAISEDRGGLDYGYTF. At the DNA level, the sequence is TGTGCCATCAGTGAGGACAGGGGTGGCTTAGACTATGGCTACACCTTC.